This T cell receptor (beta chain) was captured by sequencing in a study of brain T cells in children with intractable seizures. Study conclusions and caveats: Pre-surgery blood may have been undersampled, hiding some clones. HCMV serostatus was not known, and viral specificity came from CDR3 similarity only.

Note on this clone: Its antigen is unidentified.

Only cases whose brain tissue showed the highest T cell transcript signatures were sequenced. Before surgery, patients took at least one anti-epileptic drug. Repertoires were generated with immunoSEQ multiplex PCR, while TCRdb's copy carries only in-frame clones and drops some. The table shows 70,000 to 85,000 clones, with around nine tenths occurring only once. This CDR3 contains 15 residues. The V and J ends lost 3 bases and 6 bases respectively, with 16 bases between them. CDR1 and CDR2 from the germline V gene are SEHNR and FQNEAQ (reference sequence). The rearrangement joins TRBV7-9 to TRBJ2-3; TRBD1 might be the D (5 bases). The clonotype comes from a girl aged 2 to 10 with Rasmussen encephalitis and intractable seizures. The specimen was peripheral blood, collected at surgery. The CDR3 nucleotides read TGTGCCAGCAGCTTTAGAAGGACAAAGGCGGATACGCAGTATTTT. It translates to CASSFRRTKADTQYF.